These T cell receptor beta chains were read from a single sample in a study of blood T cell repertoires in COVID-19. Profiling relied on immunoSEQ multiplex PCR, and the TCRdb table lists in-frame clones only, not all of them. Of fewer than 150,000 clones detected, 70% to 90% appear once; the ten largest clones hold about 28%. Sequencing was carried out using peripheral blood. The receptors shown here come from a human donor in a cohort sampled during active COVID-19. Both conserved end residues are part of each CDR3. The order of the fields is clone size, J gene, D gene, V gene, CDR3 DNA, CDR3 protein. A D gene is named only where the DNA matches it firmly. Not every row has a clone size; where given, it reads once, few, many or a size class.

size: -
J: TRBJ1-5
D: TRBD1
V: TRBV2
DNA: TGTGCCAGCAGTGAAGCGCCGGGACAGGGCGGTGATCAGCCCCAGCATTTT
CDR3: CASSEAPGQGGDQPQHF

size: few
J: TRBJ2-7
D: -
V: TRBV18
DNA: TGTGCCAGCTCACCGCCAGGGTCCCACGAGCAGTACTTC
CDR3: CASSPPGSHEQYF

size: -
J: TRBJ1-1
D: -
V: TRBV11-3
DNA: TGTGCCAGCAGCTTAGCTGGCAGGAACACTGAAGCTTTCTTT
CDR3: CASSLAGRNTEAFF

size: -
J: TRBJ2-7
D: -
V: TRBV6-6
DNA: TGTGCCAGCAGTTTCACAGCCTACGAGCAGTACTTC
CDR3: CASSFTAYEQYF

size: -
J: TRBJ1-1
D: -
V: TRBV29-1
DNA: TGCAGCGTTGATCCGGGATCATGGACTGAAGCTTTCTTT
CDR3: CSVDPGSWTEAFF

size: -
J: TRBJ2-2
D: -
V: TRBV11-2
DNA: TGTGCCAGCAGCTCCATAAAAGCGGGGGAGCTGTTTTTT
CDR3: CASSSIKAGELFF

size: -
J: TRBJ1-5
D: -
V: TRBV6-2/TRBV6-3
DNA: TGTGCCAGCAGCCCCGGACGGGGAATCTCCAATCAGCCCCAGCATTTT
CDR3: CASSPGRGISNQPQHF

size: -
J: TRBJ1-6
D: -
V: TRBV18
DNA: TGTGCCAGCTCACCCCGACAGGTACAAAATTCACCCCTCCACTTT
CDR3: CASSPRQVQNSPLHF

size: -
J: TRBJ1-2
D: TRBD1
V: TRBV9
DNA: TGTGCCAGCAGCGCCTCATCACAGGGGGCGAGGTATGGCTACACCTTC
CDR3: CASSASSQGARYGYTF

size: -
J: TRBJ2-7
D: TRBD2
V: TRBV5-5
DNA: TGTGCCAGCAGCTTGTCTGCGGGGGGCCTTACCTACGAGCAGTACTTC
CDR3: CASSLSAGGLTYEQYF

size: -
J: TRBJ1-5
D: -
V: TRBV5-5
DNA: TGTGCCAGCAGCTTGGTTGAATGGAGATATAGCAATCAGCCCCAGCATTTT
CDR3: CASSLVEWRYSNQPQHF

size: -
J: TRBJ1-1
D: TRBD1
V: TRBV3-1/TRBV3-2
DNA: TGTGCCAGCAGCCAAGTATCGACAGGGCAAGCTTTCTTT
CDR3: CASSQVSTGQAFF

size: once
J: TRBJ2-7
D: -
V: TRBV6-5
DNA: TGTGCCAGCAGCCCAGCGTGGGGCGACGAGCAGTACTTC
CDR3: CASSPAWGDEQYF

size: -
J: TRBJ2-2
D: -
V: TRBV9
DNA: TGTGCCAGCAGCGTAAGCGGCCGGGTCACAGGGGAGCTGTTTTTT
CDR3: CASSVSGRVTGELFF

size: -
J: TRBJ2-3
D: -
V: TRBV5-1
DNA: TGCGCCAGCAACCGAGGGCAGGGCACAGATACGCAGTATTTT
CDR3: CASNRGQGTDTQYF

size: -
J: TRBJ2-1
D: TRBD2
V: TRBV6-5
DNA: TGTGCCAGCAGTTTCACTAGCGGGGGGCCGTACAATGAGCAGTTCTTC
CDR3: CASSFTSGGPYNEQFF

size: few
J: TRBJ1-5
D: TRBD1
V: TRBV12-5
DNA: TGTGCTAGTGGTTTGGAGCAGGGGGCAATGGGACAGCCCCAGCATTTT
CDR3: CASGLEQGAMGQPQHF

size: -
J: TRBJ1-2
D: TRBD1
V: TRBV7-9
DNA: TGTGCCAGCAGCCGGACAGGGGAGGGCTACACCTTC
CDR3: CASSRTGEGYTF

size: -
J: TRBJ1-2
D: TRBD1
V: TRBV4-2
DNA: TGTGCCAGCAGCTCCGACAGGGTAGATGGCTACACCTTC
CDR3: CASSSDRVDGYTF

size: -
J: TRBJ2-2
D: TRBD1
V: TRBV5-3
DNA: TGTGCCAGAAGCTTGTGCGGACAGGGGACCACCGGGGAGCTGTTTTTT
CDR3: CARSLCGQGTTGELFF

size: -
J: TRBJ2-7
D: TRBD1
V: TRBV5-4
DNA: TGTGCCAGCAGCCCCTCACAGGGGAGCGCCTACGAGCAGTACTTC
CDR3: CASSPSQGSAYEQYF

size: once
J: TRBJ2-5
D: TRBD2
V: TRBV5-1
DNA: TGCGCCACAACTAGCGGGGGGTTCCAAGAGACCCAGTACTTC
CDR3: CATTSGGFQETQYF

size: -
J: TRBJ1-2
D: -
V: TRBV11-1
DNA: TGTGCCAGCAGCTTAGATCCAGGGGAATATGGCTACACCTTC
CDR3: CASSLDPGEYGYTF